The present T cell receptor (beta chain) was sequenced within a study of cytomegalovirus exposure and HLA in healthy donors. Worth noting for this clone: What it binds is unknown.

The PCR employed 60 Vbeta primers together with 13 Jbeta primers. Clones were read by immunoSEQ multiplex PCR, and TCRdb kept only the in-frame ones, dropping some. The table lists 170,000 or so clones, roughly 78% of them singletons. Germline-derived CDR1 and CDR2 are SGHRS and YFSETQ. With 0 bases clipped from V and 7 bases from J, the junction kept 7 bases outside the gene matches. This CDR3 is built from 16 residues. Regarding the study as a whole: As a later analysis showed, several of the most significant clusters appeared to be linked to common viral pathogens. Later findings reportedly placed an Asian-associated ancestry cluster below the roughly 730-donor mean for N-insertions. There were some public TCRs occurring in many donors, but most TCR sequences were rare.

This receptor was identified in a woman aged 50 to 60 in good health and CMV-seropositive. The sample was PBMCs. The chain joins TRBV5-1 to TRBJ2-1, with 10 nucleotides matching TRBD1. CDR3 nucleotide sequence: TGCGCCAGCAGCTTGGCCGGACAGGGGGGATGGAATGAGCAGTTCTTC. Amino acid sequence: CASSLAGQGGWNEQFF.